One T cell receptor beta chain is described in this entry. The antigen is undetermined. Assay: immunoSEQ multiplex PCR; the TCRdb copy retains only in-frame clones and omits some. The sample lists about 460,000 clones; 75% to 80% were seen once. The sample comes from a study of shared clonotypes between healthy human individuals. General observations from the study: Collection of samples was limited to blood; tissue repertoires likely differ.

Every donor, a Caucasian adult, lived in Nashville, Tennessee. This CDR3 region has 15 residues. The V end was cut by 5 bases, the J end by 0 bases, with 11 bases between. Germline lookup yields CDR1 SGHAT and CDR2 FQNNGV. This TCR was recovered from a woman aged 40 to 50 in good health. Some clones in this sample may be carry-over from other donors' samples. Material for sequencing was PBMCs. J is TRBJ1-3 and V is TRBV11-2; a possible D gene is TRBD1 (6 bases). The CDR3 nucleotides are TGTGCCAGCAGCCCCAGGGGATACTCTGGAAACACCATATATTTT. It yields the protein CASSPRGYSGNTIYF.